The rows below give T cell receptor beta chains drawn from one sample of a study of CD8 T cells in Susac syndrome. TCRdb independently ran MiXCR on the immunoSEQ multiplex PCR reads; one entry per CDR3 protein. In the table there are 330,000 or so distinct CDR3 sequences, around 85% of which are singletons. Sequenced input: CD8+ T cells from PBMCs. The source is a human donor with multiple sclerosis. The CDR3 runs from the conserved cysteine through the conserved F or W. A D gene is named only where the DNA matches it firmly. The listing skips clone size in some rows; elsewhere it reads once, few, many or a size class.

clone size: -
D gene: -
J gene: TRBJ2-7
V gene: TRBV29-1
CDR3 protein: CSVAPSGQEQYF
CDR3 DNA: TGCAGCGTTGCCCCCAGCGGACAAGAGCAGTACTTC

clone size: -
D gene: TRBD2
J gene: TRBJ2-7
V gene: TRBV2
CDR3 protein: CASSGREQSLAGGSEQYF
CDR3 DNA: TGTGCCAGCAGTGGGCGAGAGCAGTCACTAGCGGGAGGCTCCGAGCAGTACTTC

clone size: few
D gene: -
J gene: TRBJ2-2
V gene: TRBV4-1
CDR3 protein: CASSQDRAQSGELFF
CDR3 DNA: TGCGCCAGCAGCCAAGATCGGGCGCAATCCGGGGAGCTGTTTTTT

clone size: -
D gene: -
J gene: TRBJ2-3
V gene: TRBV6-5
CDR3 protein: CASSYLDHTDTQYF
CDR3 DNA: TGTGCCAGCAGCTACTTGGACCACACAGATACGCAGTATTTT

clone size: -
D gene: -
J gene: TRBJ1-4
V gene: TRBV4-3
CDR3 protein: CASSQDPGTTNEKLFF
CDR3 DNA: TGCGCCAGCAGCCAGGACCCCGGGACGACAAATGAAAAACTGTTTTTT

clone size: few
D gene: -
J gene: TRBJ2-7
V gene: TRBV7-6
CDR3 protein: CASSLPGGYEQYF
CDR3 DNA: TGTGCCAGCAGCCTCCCCGGGGGCTACGAGCAGTACTTC

clone size: -
D gene: -
J gene: TRBJ2-7
V gene: TRBV6-5
CDR3 protein: CASSLGGTSYEQYF
CDR3 DNA: TGTGCCAGCAGTCTAGGCGGGACTTCCTACGAGCAGTACTTC

clone size: -
D gene: -
J gene: TRBJ2-1
V gene: TRBV7-3
CDR3 protein: CASSLTGLSSHEPYNEQFF
CDR3 DNA: TGTGCCAGCAGCTTAACGGGACTTTCGAGTCATGAGCCCTACAATGAGCAGTTCTTC

clone size: -
D gene: -
J gene: TRBJ2-7
V gene: TRBV27
CDR3 protein: CASSYQVSSEQYF
CDR3 DNA: TGTGCCAGCTCGTACCAGGTTAGCTCCGAGCAGTACTTC

clone size: -
D gene: TRBD2
J gene: TRBJ2-3
V gene: TRBV29-1
CDR3 protein: CSFRRTSEGTDTQYF
CDR3 DNA: TGCAGCTTCCGGCGGACTAGCGAAGGCACAGATACGCAGTATTTT

clone size: -
D gene: TRBD2
J gene: TRBJ2-1
V gene: TRBV20-1
CDR3 protein: CSASPSGRAVLNEQFF
CDR3 DNA: TGCAGTGCTAGCCCTAGCGGGAGGGCCGTTTTAAATGAGCAGTTCTTC

clone size: -
D gene: -
J gene: TRBJ2-1
V gene: TRBV6-5
CDR3 protein: CASIPAIGFNEQFF
CDR3 DNA: TGTGCCAGCATTCCAGCAATAGGGTTTAATGAGCAGTTCTTC

clone size: -
D gene: -
J gene: TRBJ1-1
V gene: TRBV12-3/TRBV12-4
CDR3 protein: CASSLGRDWWAFF
CDR3 DNA: TGTGCCAGCAGTTTAGGCCGGGACTGGTGGGCTTTCTTT

clone size: -
D gene: -
J gene: TRBJ1-1
V gene: TRBV4-1
CDR3 protein: CASSPGSATEAFF
CDR3 DNA: TGCGCCAGCAGCCCCGGATCTGCCACTGAAGCTTTCTTT

clone size: -
D gene: -
J gene: TRBJ1-1
V gene: TRBV4-3
CDR3 protein: CASSQASGNTEAFF
CDR3 DNA: TGCGCCAGCAGCCAAGCCTCGGGGAACACTGAAGCTTTCTTT

clone size: -
D gene: -
J gene: TRBJ2-7
V gene: TRBV7-9
CDR3 protein: CASSPLARDEQYF
CDR3 DNA: TGTGCCAGCAGCCCGCTAGCGAGAGACGAGCAGTACTTC

clone size: -
D gene: -
J gene: TRBJ2-1
V gene: TRBV4-3
CDR3 protein: CASSHLSGQFDNEQFF
CDR3 DNA: TGCGCCAGCAGCCATCTTAGCGGCCAGTTCGACAATGAGCAGTTCTTC

clone size: -
D gene: -
J gene: TRBJ1-1
V gene: TRBV21-1
CDR3 protein: CASSKTEAFF
CDR3 DNA: TGTGCCAGCAGCAAAACTGAAGCTTTCTTT

clone size: -
D gene: -
J gene: TRBJ2-6
V gene: TRBV25-1
CDR3 protein: CASSNSEGYGANVLTF
CDR3 DNA: TGTGCCAGCAGTAATAGTGAGGGTTATGGGGCCAACGTCCTGACTTTC

clone size: once
D gene: -
J gene: TRBJ1-1
V gene: TRBV7-9
CDR3 protein: CASSFNPSAEAFF
CDR3 DNA: TGTGCCAGCAGCTTCAACCCATCGGCTGAAGCTTTCTTT

clone size: -
D gene: TRBD1
J gene: TRBJ2-2
V gene: TRBV24-1
CDR3 protein: CATSDPDRAGTGELFF
CDR3 DNA: TGTGCCACCAGTGATCCCGACAGGGCAGGCACCGGGGAGCTGTTTTTT

clone size: -
D gene: -
J gene: TRBJ2-1
V gene: TRBV27
CDR3 protein: CASSYEVYNEQFF
CDR3 DNA: TGTGCCAGCAGCTACGAGGTCTACAATGAGCAGTTCTTC

clone size: -
D gene: TRBD1
J gene: TRBJ1-2
V gene: TRBV7-9
CDR3 protein: CASSTSLQGADYGYTF
CDR3 DNA: TGTGCCAGCAGCACCTCTCTACAGGGGGCGGACTATGGCTACACCTTC

clone size: -
D gene: -
J gene: TRBJ2-2
V gene: TRBV7-6
CDR3 protein: CASSFFPDGTLGELFF
CDR3 DNA: TGTGCCAGCAGCTTTTTTCCCGACGGCACTCTCGGGGAGCTGTTTTTT

clone size: -
D gene: -
J gene: TRBJ2-7
V gene: TRBV13
CDR3 protein: CASSLRDSREQYF
CDR3 DNA: TGTGCCAGCAGCCTACGGGACTCAAGGGAGCAGTACTTC

clone size: -
D gene: TRBD1
J gene: TRBJ2-2
V gene: TRBV6-1
CDR3 protein: CASSEVQGAYGELFF
CDR3 DNA: TGTGCCAGCAGTGAGGTCCAGGGGGCGTACGGGGAGCTGTTTTTT

clone size: -
D gene: -
J gene: TRBJ2-7
V gene: TRBV7-2
CDR3 protein: CASSLEGRGYSYEQYF
CDR3 DNA: TGTGCCAGCAGCTTAGAGGGACGGGGCTACTCCTACGAGCAGTACTTC

clone size: -
D gene: -
J gene: TRBJ1-2
V gene: TRBV6-2/TRBV6-3
CDR3 protein: CASSYSTRLYGYTF
CDR3 DNA: TGTGCCAGCAGTTACTCGACCCGACTCTATGGCTACACCTTC

clone size: -
D gene: -
J gene: TRBJ1-5
V gene: TRBV5-4
CDR3 protein: CASSFWGNQPQHF
CDR3 DNA: TGTGCCAGCAGCTTCTGGGGGAATCAGCCCCAGCATTTT

clone size: -
D gene: TRBD1
J gene: TRBJ2-3
V gene: TRBV6-1
CDR3 protein: CASRNPAGQATHTDTQYF
CDR3 DNA: TGTGCCAGCAGAAACCCGGCCGGACAGGCAACACACACCGATACGCAGTATTTT

clone size: -
D gene: -
J gene: TRBJ2-4
V gene: TRBV7-9
CDR3 protein: CASSLAGGRPGKNIQYF
CDR3 DNA: TGTGCCAGCAGCTTAGCTGGGGGGAGGCCCGGAAAAAACATTCAGTACTTC

clone size: -
D gene: TRBD2
J gene: TRBJ2-1
V gene: TRBV15
CDR3 protein: CATSTGTSGSHNEQFF
CDR3 DNA: TGTGCCACCAGCACCGGGACTAGCGGGAGTCACAATGAGCAGTTCTTC

clone size: -
D gene: -
J gene: TRBJ2-1
V gene: TRBV27
CDR3 protein: CASSIISSLGSSYNEQFF
CDR3 DNA: TGTGCCAGCAGTATTATCTCTTCACTAGGGAGCTCCTACAATGAGCAGTTCTTC

clone size: once
D gene: TRBD2
J gene: TRBJ2-1
V gene: TRBV6-5
CDR3 protein: CASRGLAGPYNEQFF
CDR3 DNA: TGTGCCAGCAGAGGACTAGCGGGACCATACAATGAGCAGTTCTTC

clone size: few
D gene: TRBD2
J gene: TRBJ2-7
V gene: TRBV27
CDR3 protein: CASSLWTSGTSYEQYF
CDR3 DNA: TGTGCCAGCAGTCTATGGACTAGCGGGACCTCCTACGAGCAGTACTTC

clone size: -
D gene: -
J gene: TRBJ2-5
V gene: TRBV18
CDR3 protein: CASSLTGTWETQYF
CDR3 DNA: TGTGCCAGCTCACTGACCGGGACTTGGGAGACCCAGTACTTC

clone size: -
D gene: TRBD1
J gene: TRBJ1-6
V gene: TRBV28
CDR3 protein: CASSPPGQPNSPLHF
CDR3 DNA: TGTGCCAGCAGTCCTCCGGGACAGCCTAATTCACCCCTCCACTTT

clone size: -
D gene: TRBD1
J gene: TRBJ2-1
V gene: TRBV19
CDR3 protein: CASSIDRSTGGYEQFF
CDR3 DNA: TGTGCCAGTAGTATAGATCGGTCGACAGGGGGGTATGAGCAGTTCTTC

clone size: -
D gene: TRBD1
J gene: TRBJ2-7
V gene: TRBV4-2
CDR3 protein: CASSPGTGGSEQYF
CDR3 DNA: TGTGCCAGCAGCCCCGGGACAGGGGGCTCCGAGCAGTACTTC

clone size: -
D gene: -
J gene: TRBJ2-2
V gene: TRBV27
CDR3 protein: CASSFVPNTGELFF
CDR3 DNA: TGTGCCAGCAGTTTTGTACCCAACACCGGGGAGCTGTTTTTT

clone size: -
D gene: -
J gene: TRBJ2-1
V gene: TRBV12-2
CDR3 protein: CASRLRSGGGEQFF
CDR3 DNA: TGTGCAAGTCGCTTACGAAGCGGTGGGGGTGAGCAGTTCTTC

clone size: -
D gene: -
J gene: TRBJ2-1
V gene: TRBV19
CDR3 protein: CASSIWSLQRLSYNEQFF
CDR3 DNA: TGTGCCAGTAGTATATGGAGCCTTCAGCGGCTCTCCTACAATGAGCAGTTCTTC

clone size: -
D gene: TRBD1
J gene: TRBJ1-2
V gene: TRBV4-3
CDR3 protein: CASSQDFRTGGYGYTF
CDR3 DNA: TGCGCCAGCAGCCAAGATTTTCGGACAGGGGGCTATGGCTACACCTTC

clone size: -
D gene: TRBD2
J gene: TRBJ2-7
V gene: TRBV5-6
CDR3 protein: CASSAGDFLHYEQYF
CDR3 DNA: TGTGCCAGCAGCGCGGGGGATTTTCTCCACTACGAGCAGTACTTC

clone size: few
D gene: -
J gene: TRBJ2-6
V gene: TRBV4-1
CDR3 protein: CASSLSALSGANVLTF
CDR3 DNA: TGCGCCAGCAGCCTCTCAGCCCTCTCTGGGGCCAACGTCCTGACTTTC

clone size: once
D gene: TRBD1
J gene: TRBJ2-2
V gene: TRBV5-4
CDR3 protein: CASSLATGVSTGELFF
CDR3 DNA: TGTGCCAGCAGCTTGGCGACAGGGGTTTCCACCGGGGAGCTGTTTTTT

clone size: -
D gene: -
J gene: TRBJ1-2
V gene: TRBV20-1
CDR3 protein: CSAENGASDGYTF
CDR3 DNA: TGCAGTGCTGAGAACGGAGCGAGCGATGGCTACACCTTC